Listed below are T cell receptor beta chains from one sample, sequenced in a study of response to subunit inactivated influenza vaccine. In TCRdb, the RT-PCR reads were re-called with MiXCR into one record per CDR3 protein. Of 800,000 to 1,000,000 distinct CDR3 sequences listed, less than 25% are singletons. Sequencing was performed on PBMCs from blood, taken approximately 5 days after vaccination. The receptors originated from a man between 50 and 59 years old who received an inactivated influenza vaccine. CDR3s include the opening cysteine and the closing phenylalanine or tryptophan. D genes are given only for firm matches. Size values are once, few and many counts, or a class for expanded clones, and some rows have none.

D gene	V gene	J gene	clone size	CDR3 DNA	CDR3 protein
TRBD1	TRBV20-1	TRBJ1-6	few	TGCAGTGCTAGATCACGACCGGGACAGCATAATTCACCCCTCCACTTT	CSARSRPGQHNSPLHF
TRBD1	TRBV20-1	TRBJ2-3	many	TGCAGTGCTAGAGGGGACAGGGGCCCAGATACGCAGTATTTT	CSARGDRGPDTQYF
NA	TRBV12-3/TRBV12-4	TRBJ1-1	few	TGTGCCAGCAGCGCCCGTTTTCGAACTGAAGCTTTCTTT	CASSARFRTEAFF
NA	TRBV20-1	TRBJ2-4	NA	TGCAGTGCGCGGGACTTGGACAAAAACATTCAGTACTTC	CSARDLDKNIQYF
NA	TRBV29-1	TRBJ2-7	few	TGCAGCGTTGACGCGGGCCCCTACGAGCAGTACTTC	CSVDAGPYEQYF
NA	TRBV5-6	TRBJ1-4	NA	TGTGCCAGCAGCATCCTACAGACAGGCAGTCTGAGAAAACTGTTTTTT	CASSILQTGSLRKLFF
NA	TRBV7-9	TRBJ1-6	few	TGTGCCAGCAGCTCTATTGGCCAGGAGAGCGGCTCACCCCTCCACTTT	CASSSIGQESGSPLHF
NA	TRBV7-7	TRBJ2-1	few	TGTGCTAGCAGCTTAGCCGCAAGGACTGAGCAGTTCTTC	CASSLAARTEQFF
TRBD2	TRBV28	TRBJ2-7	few	TGTGCCAGCAGTACAAGGACTAGTGCTCGGTACGAGCAGTACTTC	CASSTRTSARYEQYF
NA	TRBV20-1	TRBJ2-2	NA	TGCAGTGCTGGGTCTTCGAACACCGGGGAGCTGTTTTTT	CSAGSSNTGELFF
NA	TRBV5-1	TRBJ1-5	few	TGCGCCAGCAGCTTGGGCCCCACGGGGTCTAGCAATCAGCCCCAGCATTTT	CASSLGPTGSSNQPQHF
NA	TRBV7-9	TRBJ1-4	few	TGTGCCAGCAGCGTCCTTAATGAAAAACTGTTTTTT	CASSVLNEKLFF
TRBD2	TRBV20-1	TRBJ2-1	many	TGCAGTGCAAGTCCCCCTAGCGGGAGCTATGAGCAGTTCTTC	CSASPPSGSYEQFF
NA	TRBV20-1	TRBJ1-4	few	TGCAGTGCGTCAGACAGGAGTTATAATGAAAAACTGTTTTTT	CSASDRSYNEKLFF
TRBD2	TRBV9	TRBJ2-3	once	TGTGCCAGCAGCGTCTTAGCTAGCGGGCTGAGCACAGATACGCAGTATTTT	CASSVLASGLSTDTQYF
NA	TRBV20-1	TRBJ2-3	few	TGCAGCGCGCGGGGCCTGACAGATACGCAGTATTTT	CSARGLTDTQYF
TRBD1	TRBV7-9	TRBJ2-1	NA	TGTGCCAGCAGCTTAGAGGGACAGGGTAGGGCAAATGAGCAGTTCTTC	CASSLEGQGRANEQFF
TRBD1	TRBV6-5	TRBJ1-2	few	TGTGCCAGCAGTTACGTGAGGACAGGGGGCTCTCGGGATGGCTACACCTTC	CASSYVRTGGSRDGYTF
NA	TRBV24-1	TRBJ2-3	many	TGTGCCACCAGTGACTCCGGACTTGGAGGGACAGATACGCAGTATTTT	CATSDSGLGGTDTQYF
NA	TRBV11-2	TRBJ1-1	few	TGTGCCAGCAGCTTAGGGTGGCTAGTTTCGGACACTGAAGCTTTCTTT	CASSLGWLVSDTEAFF
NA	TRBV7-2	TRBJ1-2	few	TGTGCCAGCAGCCCCGCGGGCCCCTGGGGCTACACCTTC	CASSPAGPWGYTF
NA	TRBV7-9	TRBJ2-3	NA	TGTGCTAAGGAGAGCACAGATACGCAGTATTTT	CAKESTDTQYF
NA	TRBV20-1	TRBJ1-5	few	TGCAGTGCTAGAGGGGGGACTAAGCCCCAGCATTTT	CSARGGTKPQHF
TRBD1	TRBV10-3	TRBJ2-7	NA	TGTGCCATCAGTGTCGGGACAGGGGGTGCCTACGAGCAGTACTTC	CAISVGTGGAYEQYF
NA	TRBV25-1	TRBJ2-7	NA	TGTGCCAGCAGTGAATGGGGTAGCTACGAGCAGTACTTC	CASSEWGSYEQYF
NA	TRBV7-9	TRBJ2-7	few	TGTGCCAGCAGCTTAATGGCAGGGAGGTGGCACGAGCAGTACTTC	CASSLMAGRWHEQYF
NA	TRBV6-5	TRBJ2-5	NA	TGTGCCAGCAGTTCGGGCAGGGCGCCGGGCAACCGGGAGACCCAGTACTTC	CASSSGRAPGNRETQYF
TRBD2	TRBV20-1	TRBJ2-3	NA	TGCAGTGCTAGCCCGTCACGGGGGTTAGCGGGGGGTTACACAGATACGCAGTATTTT	CSASPSRGLAGGYTDTQYF
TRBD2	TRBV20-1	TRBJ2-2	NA	TGCAGTGCTAGAGATTCCGGGGGGTACACCGGGGAGCTGTTTTTT	CSARDSGGYTGELFF
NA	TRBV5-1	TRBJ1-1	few	TGCGCCAGCAGCGTACAGACAGGGAACACTGAAGCTTTCTTT	CASSVQTGNTEAFF
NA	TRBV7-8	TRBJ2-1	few	TGTGCCAGCAGCCCGCTCTATGAGCAGTTCTTC	CASSPLYEQFF
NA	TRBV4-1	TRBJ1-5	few	TGCGCCAGCAGTCTCCAGGAGGGGGACAATCAGCCCCAGCATTTT	CASSLQEGDNQPQHF
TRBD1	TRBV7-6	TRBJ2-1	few	TGTGCCAGCAGTGCCAGACAGGGTTCCTACAATGAGCAGTTCTTC	CASSARQGSYNEQFF
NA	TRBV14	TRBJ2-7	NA	TGTGCCAGCAGCCAAGAATCGTCGGCCGTCGATAGGAAGCAGTACTTC	CASSQESSAVDRKQYF
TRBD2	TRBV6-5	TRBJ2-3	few	TGTGCCAGCAGTTACAGGGCGGGGGATAGGACAGATACGCAGTATTTT	CASSYRAGDRTDTQYF
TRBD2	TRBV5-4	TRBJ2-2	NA	TGTGCCAGCACTTCAGGGTCACGACTAGCGGGAGATAACACCGGGGAGCTGTTTTTT	CASTSGSRLAGDNTGELFF
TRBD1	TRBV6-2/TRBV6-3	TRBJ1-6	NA	TGTGCCAGCAGTTCCCCCGGGACAGATAATTCACCCCTCCACTTT	CASSSPGTDNSPLHF